This passage covers 27 T cell receptor beta chains from one sample sequenced in a study of blood T cell repertoires in COVID-19. Assay used: immunoSEQ multiplex PCR; TCRdb lists only in-frame clones, some missing. The sample includes about 200,000 clones, about 84% of them seen just once. Sequenced input: PBMCs or T cells enriched from blood (not recorded which). The receptors derive from a woman in her forties with acute COVID-19.

V and J are TRBV5-6 and TRBJ2-7, with TRBD2 matching over 14 bases. Germline lookup yields CDR1 SGHDT and CDR2 YYEEEE. The CDR3 covers 17 residues. Trimming cost V 4 bases and J 0 bases; bases outside gene matches: 6. The CDR3 here is CASSLRTSGRSSYEQYF. The CDR3 coding sequence is TGTGCCAGCAGCCTACGGACTAGCGGGAGGTCCTCCTACGAGCAGTACTTC.

The rearrangement joins TRBV20-1 to TRBJ1-1, with D tentatively TRBD1 (5 bases). Germline V lookup: CDR1 DFQATT, CDR2 SNEGSKA (reference sequence). V was shortened by 7 bases and J by 6 bases, with 12 bases between the two germline ends. This CDR3 comprises 11 residues. This CDR3 is CSGQGTAEAFF. The DNA for the CDR3 is TGCAGTGGCCAAGGGACTGCTGAAGCTTTCTTT.

The CDR3 DNA follows: TGTGCCAGCAGCCCCACAGCGGGAGATCCCGGGGAGCTGTTTTTT. Translating it yields CASSPTAGDPGELFF. The rearrangement joins TRBV7-3 to TRBJ2-2; TRBD2 agrees at 8 bases. The trim removed 5 bases at V and 6 bases at J, leaving 8 bases unmatched. The germline V gene encodes CDR1 SGHTA and CDR2 FQGTGA. The CDR3 spans 15 residues.

This clone has more than one count but fewer than ten. The rearrangement links TRBV7-2 to TRBJ1-1; D unclear. CDR1 SGHTA and CDR2 FQGNSA come from the germline V gene. V dropped 8 bases and J dropped 0 bases, with 10 bases sitting between them. The CDR3 length is 13 residues. The CDR3 spells CASLLMMNTEAFF. CDR3 sequence (DNA): TGTGCCAGCTTACTGATGATGAACACTGAAGCTTTCTTT.

The rearrangement joins TRBV18 to TRBJ2-5, with 8 bases matching TRBD2. The CDR3 sequence is 14 residues long. Losses at the gene ends were 1 base for V and 5 bases for J; bases not matched to a gene: 3. Germline V gene data show CDR1 as KGHSH and CDR2 as LQKENI. In DNA form, the CDR3 reads TGTGCCAGCTCACCACGAGCGGGGGCTGAGACCCAGTACTTC. It specifies CASSPRAGAETQYF.

CDR3 coding DNA: TGTGCCAGCAGTCTTCTCGACAGGGGAGGGGATCAGCCCCAGCATTTT. Protein product: CASSLLDRGGDQPQHF. V usage is TRBV28 and J usage is TRBJ1-5; TRBD1 agrees at 8 bases. Trimming took 5 bases from V and 5 from J; bases not matched to a gene: 11. This CDR3 has 16 residues. Germline V CDR1 and CDR2: MDHEN, SYDVKM.

The chain has TRBV7-2 and TRBJ1-2; TRBD1 matches at 7 bases. The junction had 7 bases not matched to a gene; V was cut back by 0 bases and J by 6 bases. The CDR3 is 15 amino acids. Per the germline V gene, CDR1 is SGHTA and CDR2 is FQGNSA. Written as DNA, the CDR3 is TGTGCCAGCAGCTTAGCAGGGGGCTTGGTTCATGGCTACACCTTC. It specifies CASSLAGGLVHGYTF.

The rearrangement links TRBV18 to TRBJ1-5; 7 nucleotides align to TRBD1. CDR1 and CDR2 from the germline V gene are KGHSH and LQKENI. Trimming took 3 bases from V and 3 from J; bases not matched to a gene: 2. The CDR3 consists of 14 residues. CDR3 sequence reads: CASSPGTANQPQHF. The CDR3 DNA reads TGTGCCAGCTCACCGGGGACAGCCAATCAGCCCCAGCATTTT.

This clone turned up a few times. V gene TRBV9 combines with J gene TRBJ2-2; tentatively, D is TRBD1 (5 bases). Trimming took 4 bases from V and 0 from J, leaving 22 bases between them. The length of the CDR3 is 19 residues. Germline V gene lookup returns CDR1 SGDLS and CDR2 YYNGEE. The CDR3 nucleotides are TGTGCCAGCAGCCCCCGGCTACTCTCAGGGATAACGAACACCGGGGAGCTGTTTTTT. Translating it yields CASSPRLLSGITNTGELFF.

The chain combines TRBV28 with TRBJ1-4; D gene uncertain. The CDR3 totals 14 residues. Germline CDR1 and CDR2: MDHEN and SYDVKM. V was shortened by 7 bases and J by 4 bases, with 13 bases between the two germline ends. The CDR3, as DNA: TGTGCCAGCACCCAGCGAATAGTTAATGAAAAACTGTTTTTT. This codes for CASTQRIVNEKLFF.

The chain uses TRBV3-1 (or the pseudogene TRBV3-2) and TRBJ2-3, with 8 bases identical to TRBD2. CDR3 length: 17 residues. Germline trimming cut 2 bases from V and 0 bases from J; bases unmatched to any gene: 7. Germline V gene data show CDR1 as LGHDT and CDR2 as YNNKEL (reference sequence). The CDR3 region is CASSQRSLADSTDTQYF. The CDR3 nucleotides read TGTGCCAGCAGCCAAAGGTCACTAGCGGATAGCACAGATACGCAGTATTTT.

The chain carries TRBV2 and TRBJ2-7; D is undetermined. The V gene's germline CDR1 is SNHLY and CDR2 FYNNEI. The CDR3 sequence is 12 residues long. V was clipped by 8 bases and J by 4 bases, with 12 bases between them. The chain's CDR3 is CASAPALYEQYF. The CDR3 DNA is TGTGCCAGCGCCCCCGCTCTATACGAGCAGTACTTC.

The genes are TRBV29-1 and TRBJ2-3; 7 bases align to TRBD2. Germline V lookup: CDR1 SQVTM, CDR2 ANQGSEA. This CDR3 region has 13 residues. The V gene end was trimmed by 6 bases and the J gene end by 5 bases; junction bases not matched to a gene: 8. DNA of the CDR3: TGCAGCGTGGGAAGCGGGGCCGGAGATACGCAGTATTTT. This translates into CSVGSGAGDTQYF.

The V call is TRBV3-1 (or the pseudogene TRBV3-2), the J call TRBJ1-4; no clear D gene. Trimming pared 0 bases from V and 6 bases from J, leaving 11 bases between. The CDR3 has 15 residues. Germline-derived CDR1 and CDR2 are LGHDT and YNNKEL (reference sequence). The CDR3 loop reads CASSQEFGVDEKLFF. The CDR3 DNA reads TGTGCCAGCAGCCAAGAATTCGGGGTGGATGAAAAACTGTTTTTT.

The rearrangement uses TRBV19 and TRBJ2-4; TRBD2 might be the D (5 bases). Trimming removed 5 bases at V and 1 base at J, with 12 bases between. There are 15 residues in the CDR3. The germline gives CDR1 LNHDA, CDR2 SQIVND (reference sequence). The CDR3 loop is CASSLGPGAKNIQYF. The CDR3 DNA follows: TGTGCCAGTAGTCTTGGACCGGGGGCCAAAAACATTCAGTACTTC.

The chain uses TRBV7-9 and TRBJ2-3, with 10 bases identical to TRBD1. Germline V lookup: CDR1 SEHNR, CDR2 FQNEAQ (reference sequence). V shed 5 bases and J 8 bases; nucleotides not matched to a gene: 7. This CDR3 has 14 residues. CDR3 DNA: TGTGCCAGCAGCACCGGGACAGGGGAGACTACGCAGTATTTT. This encodes CASSTGTGETTQYF.

The gene calls are TRBV6-1 and TRBJ1-2; no firm D call. The CDR3 sequence is 17 residues long. Deletions cut 0 bases from V and 2 bases from J, with 16 bases between. Germline lookup yields CDR1 MNHNS and CDR2 SASEGT. The CDR3 loop reads CASSEARLDWKNYGYTF. CDR3 nucleotide sequence: TGTGCCAGCAGTGAAGCGCGGTTGGACTGGAAAAACTATGGCTACACCTTC.

The table lists this clone with a count of one. V is TRBV27 and J is TRBJ2-1; 8 bases align to TRBD1. The CDR3 extends over 14 amino acids. V shed 6 bases and J 5 bases; nucleotides not matched to a gene: 6. CDR1 is MNHEY and CDR2 is SMNVEV in the germline V gene (reference sequence). CDR3 bases: TGTGCCAGCAGGCAGACAGGGGTCCACAATGAGCAGTTCTTC. Protein sequence: CASRQTGVHNEQFF.

J is TRBJ2-4 and V is TRBV28; 9 positions match TRBD1. CDR1 is MDHEN and CDR2 is SYDVKM in the germline V gene. V lost 4 bases and J lost 1; bases outside the gene matches: 8. The CDR3 is 17 residues long. The CDR3 sequence: CASSWGQGTRAKNIQYF. The DNA of the CDR3 is TGTGCCAGCAGTTGGGGACAGGGTACCCGGGCCAAAAACATTCAGTACTTC.

The chain employs TRBV25-1 and TRBJ2-7; 8 bases fit TRBD2. This CDR3 is built from 14 residues. Looked up from germline, CDR1 is MGHDK and CDR2 is SYGVNS. V trimming: 0 bases; J trimming: 5 bases; junction bases outside the gene matches: 3. The DNA of the CDR3 is TGTGCCAGCAGTGAATATTTCGGGGGGGACGAGCAGTACTTC. This translates into CASSEYFGGDEQYF.

This chain uses TRBV7-3 with TRBJ1-6, with 7 bases that match TRBD1. Unmatched junction bases numbered 4, after V lost 6 bases and J lost 5 bases. Germline lookup yields CDR1 SGHTA and CDR2 FQGTGA. The CDR3 extends over 14 amino acids. Written as DNA, the CDR3 is TGTGCCAGCAGATCCGGGACAGATAATTCACCCCTCCACTTT. Translation gives CASRSGTDNSPLHF.

This clone was observed a few times. This rearrangement joins TRBV19 to TRBJ1-1; TRBD1 might be the D (5 bases). Deletions cut 5 bases from V and 0 bases from J, with 10 bases between. CDR3 length: 14 amino acids. In germline, CDR1 is LNHDA, CDR2 SQIVND (reference sequence). The CDR3 DNA reads TGTGCCAGTAGTTGGAGGGGTATGAACACTGAAGCTTTCTTT. Translated: CASSWRGMNTEAFF. Based on the CDR3 plus reference TRBV19 and TRBJ1-1, the full variable domain is DGGITQSPKYLFRKEGQNVTLSCEQNLNHDAMYWYRQDPGQGLRLIYYSQIVNDFQKGDIAEGYSVSREKKESFPLTVTSAQKNPTAFYLCASSWRGMNTEAFFGQGTRLTVV.

The chain has TRBV2 and TRBJ1-3, with TRBD1 matching over 7 bases. The J segment lost 0 bases and the V segment lost 5 bases, leaving 7 bases of the junction unmatched. In germline, CDR1 is SNHLY, CDR2 FYNNEI. The CDR3 totals 16 residues. Here the CDR3 reads CASSLGQPLSGNTIYF. CDR3 nucleotide sequence: TGTGCCAGCAGTCTGGGACAGCCCCTCTCTGGAAACACCATATATTTT.

A note on this clone: The same CDR3 is also encoded by other DNA sequences in this sample. This chain links TRBV28 with TRBJ1-2; 7 positions match TRBD1. V gave up 6 bases and J gave up 2 bases; unmatched junction bases: 6. The CDR3 extends over 14 amino acids. CDR1 is MDHEN and CDR2 is SYDVKM in the germline V gene. CDR3 sequence (DNA): TGTGCCAGCAGGAGACAGGGAACCAACTATGGCTACACCTTC. Protein product: CASRRQGTNYGYTF.

The DNA of the CDR3 is TGTGCCAGCGGGGGACTAGCGGGGACCGTGCGGTTCTTC. It is translated as CASGGLAGTVRFF. The chain carries TRBV6-5 and TRBJ2-1; 13 bases map to TRBD2. Unmatched junction bases numbered 10, after V lost 8 bases and J lost 15 bases. This CDR3 spans 13 amino acids. Per germline, CDR1 MNHEY and CDR2 SVGAGI.

Comment on this clone: Compared with germline, one end of the junction differs, possibly owing to a read error. V usage is TRBV7-7 and J usage is TRBJ2-1; D might be TRBD2 (7 bases). The CDR3 consists of 15 residues. Germline values: CDR1 SSHAT, CDR2 FNYEAQ (reference sequence). CDR3 loop: CASSFGGGRSNEQFF. The CDR3 DNA is TGTGCTAGCAGCTTTGGGGGGGGCCGTTCAAATGAGCAGTTCTTC.

This chain uses TRBV5-1 with TRBJ2-6; 10 bases align to TRBD1. The junction had 7 bases not matched to a gene; V was cut back by 4 bases and J by 0 bases. CDR3 length: 18 amino acids. Germline CDR1 is SGHRS and CDR2 is YFSETQ. DNA for the CDR3: TGCGCCAGCAGCAAGGGGGACAGGGGTTCCTCTGGGGCCAACGTCCTGACTTTC. The encoded protein is CASSKGDRGSSGANVLTF. Based on the CDR3 plus reference TRBV5-1 and TRBJ2-6, the full variable domain is KAGVTQTPRYLIKTRGQQVTLSCSPISGHRSVSWYQQTPGQGLQFLFEYFSETQRNKGNFPGRFSGRQFSNSRSEMNVSTLELGDSALYLCASSKGDRGSSGANVLTFGAGSRLTVL.